One sample yielded the 13 T cell receptor beta chains listed below, sequenced in a study of blood T cell repertoires in COVID-19. Only in-frame clones appear in the TCRdb table, and some are missing; sequencing was by immunoSEQ multiplex PCR. Here the sample spans about 260,000 clones, roughly nine tenths being singletons. Material: peripheral blood. Every receptor here comes from a middle-aged man who had recovered from COVID-19.

V gene TRBV3-1 (or the pseudogene TRBV3-2) combines with J gene TRBJ1-2, with 7 bases matching TRBD1. This CDR3 comprises 15 residues. Germline V gene sequence: CDR1 LGHDT, CDR2 YNNKEL (reference sequence). The J segment lost 7 bases and the V segment lost 0 bases, leaving 8 bases of the junction unmatched. DNA for the CDR3: TGTGCCAGCAGCCAAGACGGAGGGGGCGCGATTGGCTACACCTTC. Amino acid sequence: CASSQDGGGAIGYTF.

V and J are TRBV7-2 and TRBJ2-3; 11 nucleotides line up with TRBD2. This CDR3 is built from 18 residues. Germline lookup yields CDR1 SGHTA and CDR2 FQGNSA. With 2 bases clipped from V and 3 bases from J, the junction kept 10 bases outside the gene matches. This CDR3 is CASSLNILAGGLTDTQYF. CDR3 nucleotide sequence: TGTGCCAGCAGCTTAAATATCCTAGCGGGAGGTCTAACAGATACGCAGTATTTT. Filled out from reference TRBV7-2 and TRBJ2-3, the complete variable domain reads GAGVSQSPSNKVTEKGKDVELRCDPISGHTALYWYRQSLGQGLEFLIYFQGNSAPDKSGLPSDRFSAERTGGSVSTLTIQRTQQEDSAVYLCASSLNILAGGLTDTQYFGPGTRLTVL.

Only a few counts were recorded for this clone. This chain links TRBV28 with TRBJ1-1; TRBD1 aligns across 8 bases. J lost 10 bases, V lost 7 bases, and 8 bases had no gene match. Germline V gene sequence: CDR1 MDHEN, CDR2 SYDVKM. The CDR3 spans 12 residues. CDR3 protein: CASISGQVGAFF. DNA for the CDR3: TGTGCCAGCATCTCGGGACAGGTAGGAGCTTTCTTT.

This chain connects TRBV6-4 to TRBJ1-3; a weak D match, TRBD1 (6 bases). CDR3 length: 17 residues. The V end was cut by 0 bases, the J end by 3 bases, with 15 bases between. Germline loops: CDR1 MRHNA, CDR2 SNTAGT. This CDR3 reads CASSDSGHSSIGNTIYF. The CDR3 DNA reads as TGTGCCAGCAGTGACTCGGGACATTCTTCGATTGGAAACACCATATATTTT.

The V call is TRBV12-5, the J call TRBJ2-1, with D perhaps TRBD2 (6 bases). The germline CDR1 and CDR2 sequences are LGHNT and FRNRAP. The CDR3 runs to 15 residues. Between the trimmed V and J ends, which lost 5 bases and 5 bases, there was a span of 16 bases. The CDR3 DNA sequence: TGTGCTAGTGGTCCCGGCCAGGGAGGCCACAATGAGCAGTTCTTC. This codes for CASGPGQGGHNEQFF.

To note about this clone: This CDR3 is also generated by other DNA sequences in the sample. The genes are TRBV5-1 and TRBJ1-6; a weak D match, TRBD1 (6 bases). Germline V lookup: CDR1 SGHRS, CDR2 YFSETQ. V dropped 0 bases and J dropped 7 bases, with 11 bases sitting between them. The CDR3 is 15 residues long. CDR3 coding DNA: TGCGCCAGCAGCTTGGGTCAGGGGCGAAATTCACCCCTCCACTTT. This gives the protein CASSLGQGRNSPLHF.

This clone was seen more than once but under ten times. The chain couples TRBV20-1 to TRBJ2-5; no reliable D call. The ends were cut back, 3 bases at V and 1 base at J, with 9 bases in the middle. Germline assignment: CDR1 DFQATT and CDR2 SNEGSKA (reference sequence). CDR3 size: 13 residues. CDR3 residues: CSASLSGQETQYF. CDR3 coding DNA: TGCAGTGCTAGTTTGTCGGGCCAAGAGACCCAGTACTTC.

J is TRBJ2-7 and V is TRBV7-6, with TRBD2 as a possible D gene (6 bases). This CDR3 region has 15 residues. V gave up 2 bases and J gave up 2 bases, with 13 bases separating them. The germline gives CDR1 SGHVS, CDR2 FNYEAQ. CDR3 DNA: TGTGCCAGCAGCTTATTTGCCGGGGGAGCCTACGAGCAGTACTTC. It codes for CASSLFAGGAYEQYF.

CDR3 residues: CASSLGPGSYEQYF. The CDR3 DNA reads as TGTGCCAGCAGCTTAGGACCCGGCTCCTACGAGCAGTACTTC. The genes are TRBV13 and TRBJ2-7; no clear D gene. Germline CDR1 is PRHDT and CDR2 is FYEKMQ (reference sequence). This CDR3 is built from 14 residues. The V end lost 0 bases, the J end lost 0 bases, and 6 bases lay between the germline ends.

The chain recombines TRBV11-1 with TRBJ2-3; TRBD2 might be the D (6 bases). Germline V gene data show CDR1 as SGHAT and CDR2 as FQDESV (reference sequence). This CDR3 has 15 amino acids. The germline V and J ends were trimmed by 4 bases and 1 base, with 12 bases remaining between them. The CDR3 region is CASSYGASGTDTQYF. The CDR3 DNA sequence: TGTGCCAGCAGCTACGGAGCTAGCGGCACAGATACGCAGTATTTT.

The V call is TRBV6-6, the J call TRBJ1-2, with 11 nucleotides matching TRBD1. Per germline, CDR1 MNHNY and CDR2 SVGAGI (reference sequence). The CDR3 totals 16 residues. Trimming removed 6 bases from V and 4 bases from J; junction bases left unmatched: 10. CDR3: CASSRAGTGGGYGYTF. The CDR3 nucleotides are TGTGCCAGCAGCCGCGCAGGGACAGGGGGTGGCTATGGCTACACCTTC.

The CDR3 sequence is CAWSALAGEGGAQYF. Written as DNA, the CDR3 is TGTGCCTGGAGTGCTCTAGCGGGGGAAGGTGGGGCGCAGTACTTC. The J gene is TRBJ2-7, the V gene TRBV30; 10 bases match TRBD2. With 1 base clipped from V and 9 bases from J, the junction kept 12 bases outside the gene matches. The CDR3 length is 15 residues. Germline CDR1 GTSNPN, CDR2 SVGIG (reference sequence).

The CDR3 sequence: CASSLYLGGENEQFF. CDR3 DNA sequence: TGTGCCAGCAGCTTATATTTGGGGGGAGAGAATGAGCAGTTCTTC. V is TRBV11-2 and J is TRBJ2-1; a possible D gene is TRBD2 (6 bases). V was cut by 2 bases and J by 7 bases, with 15 bases left in between. From germline, CDR1 is SGHAT and CDR2 FQNNGV. The CDR3 sequence is 15 residues long.